Below, 20 T cell receptor beta chains from the same sample are listed, as sequenced in a study of cytomegalovirus exposure and HLA in healthy donors. Clones were read by immunoSEQ multiplex PCR, and TCRdb kept only the in-frame ones, dropping some. The profile shows tens of thousands of clones, almost 97% of them singletons. The sample was PBMCs. The receptors come from a man between 18 and 35 years old in good health and CMV-seropositive.

The gene calls are TRBV4-1 and TRBJ2-2; TRBD1 matches 7 bases. The CDR3 is 17 residues long. The germline V gene encodes CDR1 MGHRA and CDR2 YSYEKL. J lost 3 bases, V lost 3 bases, and 10 bases had no gene match. CDR3 region: CASSHSTGSVDTGELFF. As DNA, the CDR3 is TGCGCCAGCAGCCACTCGACAGGGTCTGTGGACACCGGGGAGCTGTTTTTT.

The rearrangement joins TRBV4-1 to TRBJ1-6; D might be TRBD1 (6 bases). Trimming took off 4 bases at V and 7 bases at J, with 17 bases between the two ends. CDR3 length: 16 amino acids. The germline CDR1 and CDR2 sequences are MGHRA and YSYEKL. Written as DNA, the CDR3 is TGCGCCAGCAGCCTGGGTGGGTTGGGGGCCAATTCACCCCTCCACTTT. Protein: CASSLGGLGANSPLHF.

The gene calls are TRBV6-1 and TRBJ2-7; tentative D call: TRBD1 (6 bases). Deletions cut 4 bases from V and 3 bases from J, with 13 bases between. This CDR3 contains 14 residues. The V gene's germline CDR1 is MNHNS and CDR2 SASEGT. CDR3 loop: CASSGYRDYYEQYF. The CDR3, as DNA: TGTGCCAGCAGTGGTTACAGGGATTACTACGAGCAGTACTTC.

The rearrangement joins TRBV10-1 to TRBJ2-5, with TRBD1 identical over 12 bases. The length of the CDR3 is 16 residues. The germline V gene has CDR1 WNHNN and CDR2 SYGVQD (reference sequence). The trim removed 2 bases at V and 4 bases at J, leaving 5 bases unmatched. The CDR3 DNA is TGCGCCAGCAGTGAGGGGACAGGGGGCGGTGGAGAGACCCAGTACTTC. Protein: CASSEGTGGGGETQYF.

This chain connects TRBV7-9 to TRBJ1-4; 7 bases match TRBD1. The germline gives CDR1 SEHNR, CDR2 FQNEAQ (reference sequence). V lost 2 bases to trimming and J lost 6 bases; unmatched junction nucleotides: 12. The CDR3 length is 17 residues. The CDR3: CASSLPTGEQGYEKLFF. Written as DNA, the CDR3 is TGTGCCAGCAGCTTACCCACTGGGGAACAGGGGTATGAAAAACTGTTTTTT.

The chain links TRBV28 to TRBJ2-1, with 9 nucleotides matching TRBD1. The germline gives CDR1 MDHEN, CDR2 SYDVKM. Trimming cost V 8 bases and J 3 bases; bases outside gene matches: 8. The CDR3 covers 15 residues. The CDR3 sequence is CASETGQGYYNEQFF. For the CDR3, the DNA is TGTGCCAGCGAAACCGGACAGGGGTACTACAATGAGCAGTTCTTC. The variable domain in full, with the rest retrieved from reference TRBV28 and TRBJ2-1, is DVKVTQSSRYLVKRTGEKVFLECVQDMDHENMFWYRQDPGLGLRLIYFSYDVKMKEKGDIPEGYSVSREKKERFSLILESASTNQTSMYLCASETGQGYYNEQFFGPGTRLTVL.

The rearrangement joins TRBV6-5 to TRBJ2-5, with D tentatively TRBD1 (6 bases). CDR3 length equals 13 residues. Trimming left V 4 bases short and J 2 bases short, with 8 bases between. CDR1 is MNHEY and CDR2 is SVGAGI in the germline V gene. DNA for the CDR3: TGTGCCAGCAGTTGGGACACACAAGAGACCCAGTACTTC. Amino acid sequence: CASSWDTQETQYF.

The V gene is TRBV13, the J gene TRBJ2-1; D remains unclear. CDR3 length equals 14 residues. Trimming stripped 5 bases from V and 4 bases from J, with 12 bases between. From germline, CDR1 is PRHDT and CDR2 FYEKMQ (reference sequence). The CDR3 reads CASSPSGQYNEQFF. The CDR3 region has the DNA TGTGCCAGCAGCCCCTCCGGTCAATACAATGAGCAGTTCTTC. The full variable domain, completed using reference TRBV13 and TRBJ2-1, is AAGVIQSPRHLIKEKRETATLKCYPIPRHDTVYWYQQGPGQDPQFLISFYEKMQSDKGSIPDRFSAQQFSDYHSELNMSSLELGDSALYFCASSPSGQYNEQFFGPGTRLTVL.

The chain employs TRBV5-6 and TRBJ2-7; 8 nucleotides line up with TRBD2. Germline values: CDR1 SGHDT, CDR2 YYEEEE. V was clipped by 2 bases and J by 0 bases; unmatched bases: 7. The CDR3 loop spans 16 amino acids. The CDR3 region is CASSFAPGTSSYEQYF. DNA for the CDR3: TGTGCCAGCAGCTTCGCCCCCGGGACTAGCTCCTACGAGCAGTACTTC.

The chain is built from TRBV10-2 and TRBJ2-7; 7 positions match TRBD2. CDR3 size: 14 residues. Looked up from germline, CDR1 is WSHSY and CDR2 is SAAADI. With V trimmed by 6 bases and J by 6 bases, 11 bases remained unmatched. CDR3: CASRDEGGLPEQYF. The CDR3 nucleotides read TGCGCCAGCAGAGACGAGGGAGGGCTTCCCGAGCAGTACTTC.

This rearrangement joins TRBV5-5 to TRBJ2-2; TRBD1 matches at 7 bases. The V gene's germline CDR1 is SGHKS and CDR2 YYEKEE (reference sequence). V was pared by 0 bases and J by 7 bases, with 9 bases of the junction left unmatched. This CDR3 is built from 16 residues. For the CDR3, the DNA is TGTGCCAGCAGCTTGGATCTAGGGGGCGCAATCGGGGAGCTGTTTTTT. It is translated as CASSLDLGGAIGELFF.

V is TRBV7-6 and J is TRBJ2-7; 9 positions match TRBD1. The germline gives CDR1 SGHVS, CDR2 FNYEAQ. This CDR3 spans 15 amino acids. J gave up 6 bases and V 4 bases, and 10 bases lay outside the gene matches. Written as DNA, the CDR3 is TGTGCCAGCAGCTCCCGCCCGGGACAGGGTTCCGAGCAGTACTTC. It specifies CASSSRPGQGSEQYF.

This chain connects TRBV27 to TRBJ2-3; D not resolved. The CDR3 has 15 residues. Trimming shortened V by 0 bases and J by 0 bases, and 7 bases separated the two germline ends. Looked up from germline, CDR1 is MNHEY and CDR2 is SMNVEV (reference sequence). CDR3 amino acids: CASSLSRRSTDTQYF. The DNA of the CDR3 is TGTGCCAGCAGTTTATCTCGCCGGAGCACAGATACGCAGTATTTT.

The rearrangement uses TRBV27 and TRBJ2-1; a weak D match, TRBD2 (6 bases). With 5 bases removed from V and 1 base from J, the gap between germline ends came to 15 bases. The germline gives CDR1 MNHEY, CDR2 SMNVEV (reference sequence). The CDR3 extends over 16 amino acids. CDR3 DNA: TGTGCCAGCAGTCGTCCGGGAGTACCTTCCTACAATGAGCAGTTCTTC. Translating it yields CASSRPGVPSYNEQFF.

The chain employs TRBV10-3 and TRBJ2-2; 10 positions match TRBD2. J lost 5 bases, V lost 3 bases, and 9 bases had no gene match. CDR1 is ENHRY and CDR2 is SYGVKD in the germline V gene. The length of the CDR3 is 17 residues. The CDR3 sequence: CAISDNLAGVGTGELFF. Here the CDR3 DNA reads TGTGCCATCAGTGACAACCTAGCGGGAGTGGGAACCGGGGAGCTGTTTTTT.

The genes are TRBV28 and TRBJ1-1; D ambiguous. Germline CDR1 is MDHEN and CDR2 is SYDVKM. There are 15 residues in the CDR3. V gave up 4 bases and J gave up 2 bases, with 14 bases separating them. In nucleotides, the CDR3 is TGTGCCAGCAGTTACCCTTCGGAGCCAAACACTGAAGCTTTCTTT. This codes for CASSYPSEPNTEAFF.

V and J are TRBV2 and TRBJ1-1, with D perhaps TRBD1 (6 bases). Trimming took 11 bases from V and 4 from J, leaving 20 bases between them. The CDR3 spans 14 residues. Germline values: CDR1 SNHLY, CDR2 FYNNEI. This CDR3 reads CASTGSMVGTEAFF. CDR3 DNA: TGTGCCTCGACAGGTTCGATGGTGGGCACTGAAGCTTTCTTT.

The rearrangement joins TRBV29-1 to TRBJ2-2, with 13 bases identical to TRBD2. The V and J ends lost 7 bases and 0 bases, in that order; junction bases with no gene match: 11. The CDR3 sequence is 18 residues long. The V gene's germline CDR1 is SQVTM and CDR2 ANQGSEA. The CDR3 reads CSAVDMGLAGTNTGELFF. In DNA form, the CDR3 reads TGCAGCGCCGTCGATATGGGACTAGCGGGGACGAACACCGGGGAGCTGTTTTTT.

This chain uses TRBV7-8 with TRBJ1-2, with 12 bases fitting TRBD1. Germline lookup yields CDR1 SGHVS and CDR2 FQNEAQ. The CDR3 length is 18 residues. V lost 5 bases to trimming and J lost 2 bases; unmatched junction nucleotides: 12. Here the CDR3 DNA reads TGTGCCAGCAGCGGGGGTGAGGGCGGGACAGGGGGCAACTATGGCTACACCTTC. Its translation is CASSGGEGGTGGNYGYTF.

The genes are TRBV29-1 and TRBJ2-2, with TRBD2 matching 7 bases. Germline lookup yields CDR1 SQVTM and CDR2 ANQGSEA. Trimming removed 7 bases from V and 1 base from J; junction bases left unmatched: 9. The CDR3 consists of 15 residues. The DNA for the CDR3 is TGCAGCGGTCTTCCTAGCGGTATGAACACCGGGGAGCTGTTTTTT. Encoded protein: CSGLPSGMNTGELFF.